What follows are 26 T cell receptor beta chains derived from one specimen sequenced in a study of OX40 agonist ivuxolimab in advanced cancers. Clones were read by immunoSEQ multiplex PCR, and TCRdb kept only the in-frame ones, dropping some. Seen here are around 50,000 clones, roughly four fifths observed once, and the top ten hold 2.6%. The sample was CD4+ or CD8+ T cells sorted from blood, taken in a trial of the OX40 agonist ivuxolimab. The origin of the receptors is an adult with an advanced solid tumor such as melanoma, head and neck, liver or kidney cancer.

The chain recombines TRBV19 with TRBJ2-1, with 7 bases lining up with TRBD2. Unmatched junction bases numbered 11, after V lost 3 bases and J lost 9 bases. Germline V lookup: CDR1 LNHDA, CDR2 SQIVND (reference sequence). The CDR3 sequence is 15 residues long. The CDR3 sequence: CASSIGGGRAGEQFF. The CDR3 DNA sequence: TGTGCCAGTAGTATTGGAGGCGGGAGAGCCGGTGAGCAGTTCTTC.

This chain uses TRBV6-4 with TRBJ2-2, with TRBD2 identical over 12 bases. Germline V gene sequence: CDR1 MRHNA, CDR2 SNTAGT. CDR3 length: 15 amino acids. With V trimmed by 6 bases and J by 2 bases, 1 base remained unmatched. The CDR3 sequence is CASRGLAGNTGELFF. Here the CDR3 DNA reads TGTGCCAGCAGGGGACTAGCGGGCAACACCGGGGAGCTGTTTTTT.

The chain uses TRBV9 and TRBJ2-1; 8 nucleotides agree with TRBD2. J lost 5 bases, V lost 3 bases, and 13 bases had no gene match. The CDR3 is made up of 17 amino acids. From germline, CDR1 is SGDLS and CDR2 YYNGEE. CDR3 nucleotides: TGTGCCAGCAGCGCCCGTATAGTTCTAGCGGGTGACAATGAGCAGTTCTTC. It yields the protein CASSARIVLAGDNEQFF.

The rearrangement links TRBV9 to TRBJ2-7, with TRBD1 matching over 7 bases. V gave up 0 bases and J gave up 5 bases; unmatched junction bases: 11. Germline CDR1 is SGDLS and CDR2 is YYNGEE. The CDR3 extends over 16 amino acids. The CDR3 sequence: CASSVGPGTDVHEQYF. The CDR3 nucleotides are TGTGCCAGCAGCGTAGGACCCGGGACAGACGTCCACGAGCAGTACTTC.

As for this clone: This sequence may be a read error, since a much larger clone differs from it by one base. CDR3 coding DNA: TGTGCCAGCAGTGATCGGATAGGGTCCGGGGAGCTGTTTTTT. Its translation is CASSDRIGSGELFF. The gene calls are TRBV28 and TRBJ2-2; D gene unclear. V was clipped by 5 bases and J by 6 bases, with 13 bases between them. CDR3 length equals 14 residues. Germline-derived CDR1 and CDR2 are MDHEN and SYDVKM.

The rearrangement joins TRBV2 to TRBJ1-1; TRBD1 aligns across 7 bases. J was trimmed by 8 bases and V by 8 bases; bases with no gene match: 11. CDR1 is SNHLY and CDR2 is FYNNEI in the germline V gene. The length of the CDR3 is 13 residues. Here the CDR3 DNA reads TGTGCCAGCGGGGACAGCCCAAGGTTCGAAGCTTTCTTT. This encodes CASGDSPRFEAFF.

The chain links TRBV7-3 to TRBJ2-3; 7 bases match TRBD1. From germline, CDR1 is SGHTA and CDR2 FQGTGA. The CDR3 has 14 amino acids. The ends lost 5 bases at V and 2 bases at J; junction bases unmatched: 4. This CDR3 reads CASSTGQATDTQYF. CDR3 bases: TGTGCCAGCAGCACAGGACAGGCCACAGATACGCAGTATTTT.

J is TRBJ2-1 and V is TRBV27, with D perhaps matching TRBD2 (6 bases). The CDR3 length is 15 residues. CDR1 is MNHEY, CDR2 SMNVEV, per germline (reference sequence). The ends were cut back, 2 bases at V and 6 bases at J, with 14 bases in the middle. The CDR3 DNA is TGTGCCAGCAGTTTACTGCGCGGGATTGGCAATGAGCAGTTCTTC. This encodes CASSLLRGIGNEQFF.

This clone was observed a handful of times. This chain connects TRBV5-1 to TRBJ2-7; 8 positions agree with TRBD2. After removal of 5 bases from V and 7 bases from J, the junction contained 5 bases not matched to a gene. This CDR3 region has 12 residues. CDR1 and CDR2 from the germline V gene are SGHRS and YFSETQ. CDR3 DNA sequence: TGCGCCAGCAGGGACACTAGCGGAGAGCAGTACTTC. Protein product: CASRDTSGEQYF.

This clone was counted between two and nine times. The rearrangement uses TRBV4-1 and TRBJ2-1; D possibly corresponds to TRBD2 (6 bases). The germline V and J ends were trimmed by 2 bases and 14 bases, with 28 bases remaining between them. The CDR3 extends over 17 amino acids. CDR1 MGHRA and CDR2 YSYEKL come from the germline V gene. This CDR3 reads CASSQYSSAGRKSREFF. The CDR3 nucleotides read TGCGCCAGCAGCCAATATAGTTCCGCGGGACGAAAGTCGAGGGAGTTCTTC.

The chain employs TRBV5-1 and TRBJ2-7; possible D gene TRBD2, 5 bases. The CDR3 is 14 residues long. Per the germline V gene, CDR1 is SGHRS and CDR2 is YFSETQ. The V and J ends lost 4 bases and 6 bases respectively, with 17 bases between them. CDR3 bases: TGCGCCAGCAGCCCAGACACGGGTGGGAGCGAGCAGTACTTC. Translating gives CASSPDTGGSEQYF.

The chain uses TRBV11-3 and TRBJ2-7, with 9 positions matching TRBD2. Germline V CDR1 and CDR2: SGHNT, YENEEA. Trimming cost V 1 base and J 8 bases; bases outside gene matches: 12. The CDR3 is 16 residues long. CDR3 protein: CASSLGWAGGELKQYF. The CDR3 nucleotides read TGTGCCAGCAGCTTAGGATGGGCGGGAGGGGAACTCAAGCAGTACTTC.

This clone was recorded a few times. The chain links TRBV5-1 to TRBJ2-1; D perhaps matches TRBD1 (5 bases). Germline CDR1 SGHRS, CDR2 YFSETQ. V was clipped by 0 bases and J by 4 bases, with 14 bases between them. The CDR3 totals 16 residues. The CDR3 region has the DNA TGCGCCAGCAGCTTGGCCAAACTAAGGGGATACAATGAGCAGTTCTTC. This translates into CASSLAKLRGYNEQFF. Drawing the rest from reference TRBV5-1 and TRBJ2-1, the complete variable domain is KAGVTQTPRYLIKTRGQQVTLSCSPISGHRSVSWYQQTPGQGLQFLFEYFSETQRNKGNFPGRFSGRQFSNSRSEMNVSTLELGDSALYLCASSLAKLRGYNEQFFGPGTRLTVL.

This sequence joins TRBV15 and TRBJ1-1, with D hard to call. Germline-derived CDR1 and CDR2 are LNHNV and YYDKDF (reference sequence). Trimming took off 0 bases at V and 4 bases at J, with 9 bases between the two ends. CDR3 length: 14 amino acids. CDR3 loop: CATSRDVAGTEAFF. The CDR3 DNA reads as TGTGCCACCAGCAGAGATGTTGCGGGCACTGAAGCTTTCTTT.

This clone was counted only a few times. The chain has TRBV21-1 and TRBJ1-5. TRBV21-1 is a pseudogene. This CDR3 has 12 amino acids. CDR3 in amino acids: CASSKAAQPQHF. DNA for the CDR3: TGTGCCAGCAGCAAAGCTGCTCAGCCCCAGCATTTT.

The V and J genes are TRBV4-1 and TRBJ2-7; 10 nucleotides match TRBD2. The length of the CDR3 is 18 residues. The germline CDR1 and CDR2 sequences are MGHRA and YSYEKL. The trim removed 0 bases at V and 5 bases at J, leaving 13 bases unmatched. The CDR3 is CASSQEALASGRLNEQYF. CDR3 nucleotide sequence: TGCGCCAGCAGCCAAGAAGCTCTGGCTAGCGGGAGACTGAACGAGCAGTACTTC.

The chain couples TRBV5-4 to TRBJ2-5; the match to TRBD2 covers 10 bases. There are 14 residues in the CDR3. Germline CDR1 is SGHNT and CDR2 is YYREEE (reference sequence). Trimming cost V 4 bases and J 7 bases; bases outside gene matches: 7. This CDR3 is CASSAQREGRTQYF. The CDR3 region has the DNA TGTGCCAGCAGCGCTCAGCGGGAGGGGAGGACCCAGTACTTC.

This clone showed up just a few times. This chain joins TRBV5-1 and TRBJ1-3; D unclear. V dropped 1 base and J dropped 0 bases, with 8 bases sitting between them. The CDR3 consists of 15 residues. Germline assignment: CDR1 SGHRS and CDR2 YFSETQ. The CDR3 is CASSLSAFSGNTIYF. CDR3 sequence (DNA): TGCGCCAGCAGCTTGTCGGCTTTCTCTGGAAACACCATATATTTT.

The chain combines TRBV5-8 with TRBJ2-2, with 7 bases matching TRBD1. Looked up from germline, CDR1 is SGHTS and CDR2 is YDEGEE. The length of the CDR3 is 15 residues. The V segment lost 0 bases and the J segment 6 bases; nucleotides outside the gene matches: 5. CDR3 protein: CASSLGTGRAGELFF. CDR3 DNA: TGTGCCAGCAGCTTGGGGACAGGACGAGCCGGGGAGCTGTTTTTT.

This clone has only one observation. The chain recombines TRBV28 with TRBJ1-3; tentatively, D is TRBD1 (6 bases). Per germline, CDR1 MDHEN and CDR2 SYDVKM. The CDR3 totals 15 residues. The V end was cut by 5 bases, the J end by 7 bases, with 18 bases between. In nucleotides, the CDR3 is TGTGCCAGCAGTGAAACAGGGAAGGTCGTTAACACCATATATTTT. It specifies CASSETGKVVNTIYF.

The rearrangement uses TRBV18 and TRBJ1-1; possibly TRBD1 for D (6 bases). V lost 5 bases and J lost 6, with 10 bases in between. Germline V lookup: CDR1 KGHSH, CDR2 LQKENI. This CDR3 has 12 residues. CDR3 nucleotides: TGTGCCAGCTCAACGGGACACCCTGAAGCTTTCTTT. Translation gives CASSTGHPEAFF.

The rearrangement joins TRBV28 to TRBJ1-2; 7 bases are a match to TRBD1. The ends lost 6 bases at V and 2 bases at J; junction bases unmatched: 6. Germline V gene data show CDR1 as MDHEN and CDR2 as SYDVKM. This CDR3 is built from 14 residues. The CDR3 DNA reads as TGTGCCAGCAGGTGGACAGGTGCCAACTATGGCTACACCTTC. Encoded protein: CASRWTGANYGYTF.

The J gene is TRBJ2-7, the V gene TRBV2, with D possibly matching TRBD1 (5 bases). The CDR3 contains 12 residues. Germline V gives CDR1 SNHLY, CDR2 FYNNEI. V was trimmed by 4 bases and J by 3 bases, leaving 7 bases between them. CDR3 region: CASSGQGYEQYF. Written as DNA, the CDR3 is TGTGCCAGCAGTGGCCAGGGCTACGAGCAGTACTTC.

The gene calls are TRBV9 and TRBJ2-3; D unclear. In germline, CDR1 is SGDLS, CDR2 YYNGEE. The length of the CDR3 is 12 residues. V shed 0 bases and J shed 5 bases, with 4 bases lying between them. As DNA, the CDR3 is TGTGCCAGCAGCGTAGAGTTAGATACGCAGTATTTT. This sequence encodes CASSVELDTQYF.

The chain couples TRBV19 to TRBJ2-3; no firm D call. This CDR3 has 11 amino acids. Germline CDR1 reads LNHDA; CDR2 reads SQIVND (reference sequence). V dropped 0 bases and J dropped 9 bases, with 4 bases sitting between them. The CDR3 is CASSIEGTQYF. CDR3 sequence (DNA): TGTGCCAGTAGTATAGAGGGGACGCAGTATTTT. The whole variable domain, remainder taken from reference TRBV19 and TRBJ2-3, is DGGITQSPKYLFRKEGQNVTLSCEQNLNHDAMYWYRQDPGQGLRLIYYSQIVNDFQKGDIAEGYSVSREKKESFPLTVTSAQKNPTAFYLCASSIEGTQYFGPGTRLTVL.

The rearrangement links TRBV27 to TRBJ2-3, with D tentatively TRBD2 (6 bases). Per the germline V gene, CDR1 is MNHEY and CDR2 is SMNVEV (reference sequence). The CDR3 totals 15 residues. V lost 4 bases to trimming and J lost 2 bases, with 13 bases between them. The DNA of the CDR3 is TGTGCCAGCAGTTACCTAGCGAGAAACACAGATACGCAGTATTTT. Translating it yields CASSYLARNTDTQYF.